Sequencing of this TCR beta chain was carried out in a study of blood T cell repertoires in COVID-19 (dated by TCRdb to about 2020). With regard to the full study: The collaborator samples originated in the United States, Italy and Spain and spanned the acute and convalescent phases of COVID-19. The material from the prospective study consisted of cDNA or gDNA derived from T cells, B-cell-depleted T cells, or PBMCs. The samples were drawn from two sources: the first 160 participants of the ongoing ImmuneRACE study, and fewer than 1,500 subjects contributed by 6 global collaborators. Where available, HLA class I and class II types were obtained from metadata supplied by the sample provider rather than from assay-based typing. Sample metadata almost always included a de-identified subject ID, COVID-19 status, age in years and sex. Deeply sampled blood TCRbeta repertoires from subjects exposed to, actively infected with, or recovered from COVID-19 were included in the dataset. The repertoires were released in a freely available public database intended as a resource for research on the immune response to SARS-CoV-2.

The investigation overall reported the following: The amount of clinical and demographic metadata varied by source and participant and was provided uncurated.

The immunoSEQ Assay, a bias-controlled multiplex PCR, was used to amplify TCRbeta CDR3 regions from genomic DNA. From the authors' description of their analysis: Nucleated cell counts per sample were estimated from amplification of reference gene primers within the assay. To quantify the absolute abundance of each unique TCRbeta CDR3 rearrangement, sequence reads were collapsed and filtered. For each sample, productive Simpson clonality was calculated as the square root of Simpson's diversity index over productive rearrangements. Imported from immuneACCESS, the table was reduced by TCRdb to in-frame sequences with V and J called. These copies leave out some clones; in studies compared against another copy, an unresolved V gene accounts for under half, and the cause of the remainder is not known. That table furnishes V, J and clone size, whereas the DNA furnished D and trimming. In this sample the table shows fewer than 110,000 clones, roughly 84% of which occur a single time. The ten largest clones add up to approximately 4.1% of the sample.

The CDR3 measures 18 amino acids from cysteine to phenylalanine. Just the 54-base CDR3 DNA is kept, in frame starting at base 1. In the germline V gene, CDR1 corresponds to LGHNA and CDR2 to YSLEER. V and J are trimmed by 2 bases and 0 bases, and the gene matches miss 6 bases of the junction. In the case of this clone: Its antigen is currently not known. No much larger clone exists at a distance of one base, and base qualities are not known.

Each collaborating institution followed its own protocols to collect whole blood in K2EDTA tubes. Collaborator samples were shipped for TCRbeta analysis as frozen whole blood, isolated PBMCs, or DNA extracted from either sample type. This chain joins TRBV4-3 to TRBJ2-2; 10 bases in the junction line up with TRBD2. This receptor was identified in a human donor in a cohort sampled during active COVID-19. Specimen: peripheral blood. This receptor has the CDR3 CASSQLPTSGTNTGELFF. The bases are TGCGCCAGCAGCCAACTCCCCACTAGCGGGACGAACACCGGGGAGCTGTTTTTT.